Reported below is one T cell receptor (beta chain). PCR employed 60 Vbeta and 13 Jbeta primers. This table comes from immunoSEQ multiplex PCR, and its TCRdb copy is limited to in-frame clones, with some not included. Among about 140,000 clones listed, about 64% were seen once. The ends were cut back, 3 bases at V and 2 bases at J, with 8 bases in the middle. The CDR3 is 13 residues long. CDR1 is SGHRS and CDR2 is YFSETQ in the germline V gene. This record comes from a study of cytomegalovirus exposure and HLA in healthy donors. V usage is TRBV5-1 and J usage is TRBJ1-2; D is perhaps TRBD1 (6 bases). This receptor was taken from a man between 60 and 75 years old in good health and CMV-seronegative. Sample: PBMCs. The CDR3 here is CASSSGTNYGYTF. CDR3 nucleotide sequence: TGCGCCAGCAGCTCCGGGACAAACTATGGCTACACCTTC.